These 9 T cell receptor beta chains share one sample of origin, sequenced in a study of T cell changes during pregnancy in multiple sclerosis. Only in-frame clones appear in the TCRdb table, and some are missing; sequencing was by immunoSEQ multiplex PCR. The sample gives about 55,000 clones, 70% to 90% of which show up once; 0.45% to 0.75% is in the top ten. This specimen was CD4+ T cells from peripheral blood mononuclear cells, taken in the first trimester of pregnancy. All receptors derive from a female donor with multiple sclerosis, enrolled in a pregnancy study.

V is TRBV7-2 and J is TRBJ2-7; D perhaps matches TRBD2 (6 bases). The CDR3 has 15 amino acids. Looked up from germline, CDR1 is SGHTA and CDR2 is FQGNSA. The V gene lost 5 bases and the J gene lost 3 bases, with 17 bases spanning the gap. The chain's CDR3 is CASSHSWGEYYEQYF. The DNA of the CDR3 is TGTGCCAGCAGCCACTCATGGGGGGAATACTACGAGCAGTACTTC.

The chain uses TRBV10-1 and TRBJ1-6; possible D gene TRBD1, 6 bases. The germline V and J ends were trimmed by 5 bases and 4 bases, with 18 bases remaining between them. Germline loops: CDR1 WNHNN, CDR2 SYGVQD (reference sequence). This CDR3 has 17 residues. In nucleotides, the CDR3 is TGCGCCAGCAGTTCCGACAGGAACCCCCATTATAATTCACCCCTCCACTTT. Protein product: CASSSDRNPHYNSPLHF.

The CDR3 sequence is CASSLGGLFVGEKLFF. In DNA form, the CDR3 reads TGTGCCAGCAGCTTAGGAGGACTATTCGTCGGGGAAAAACTGTTTTTT. This rearrangement joins TRBV7-9 to TRBJ1-4; D unclear. With 1 base removed from V and 8 bases from J, the gap between germline ends came to 17 bases. The CDR3 is made up of 16 amino acids. The V gene's germline CDR1 is SEHNR and CDR2 FQNEAQ (reference sequence). Complete variable domain (other parts from reference TRBV7-9 and TRBJ1-4): DTGVSQNPRHKITKRGQNVTFRCDPISEHNRLYWYRQTLGQGPEFLTYFQNEAQLEKSRLLSDRFSAERPKGSFSTLEIQRTEQGDSAMYLCASSLGGLFVGEKLFFGSGTQLSVL.

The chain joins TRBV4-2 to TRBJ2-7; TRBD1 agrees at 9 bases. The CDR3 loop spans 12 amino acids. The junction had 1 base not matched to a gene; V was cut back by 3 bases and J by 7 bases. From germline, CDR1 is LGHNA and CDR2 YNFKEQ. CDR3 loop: CASSQTGGEQYF. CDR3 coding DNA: TGTGCCAGCAGCCAGACAGGGGGTGAGCAGTACTTC.

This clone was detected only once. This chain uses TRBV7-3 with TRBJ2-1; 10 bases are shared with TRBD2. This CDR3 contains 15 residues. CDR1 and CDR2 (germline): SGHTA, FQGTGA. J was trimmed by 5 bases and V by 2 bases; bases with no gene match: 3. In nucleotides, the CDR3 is TGTGCCAGCAGCTTAGTTAGCGGGGGGAACAATGAGCAGTTCTTC. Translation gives CASSLVSGGNNEQFF.

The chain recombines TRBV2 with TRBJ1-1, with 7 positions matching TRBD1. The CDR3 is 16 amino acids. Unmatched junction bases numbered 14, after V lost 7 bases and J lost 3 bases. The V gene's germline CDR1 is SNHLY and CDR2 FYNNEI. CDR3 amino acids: CASKGGAGGTDTEAFF. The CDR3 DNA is TGTGCCAGCAAGGGGGGAGCAGGGGGGACGGACACTGAAGCTTTCTTT.

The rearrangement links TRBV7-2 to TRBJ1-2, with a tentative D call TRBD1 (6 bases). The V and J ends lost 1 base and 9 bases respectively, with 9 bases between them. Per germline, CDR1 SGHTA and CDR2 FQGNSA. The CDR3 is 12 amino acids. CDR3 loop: CASSLGRGRYTF. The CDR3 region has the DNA TGTGCCAGCAGCTTAGGCAGGGGTCGCTACACCTTC.

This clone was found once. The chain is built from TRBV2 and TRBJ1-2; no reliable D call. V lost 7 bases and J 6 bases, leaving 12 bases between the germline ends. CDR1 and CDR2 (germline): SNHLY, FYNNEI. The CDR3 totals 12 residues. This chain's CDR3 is CASKSGLDGYTF. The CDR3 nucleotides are TGTGCCAGCAAGTCGGGGTTAGATGGCTACACCTTC.

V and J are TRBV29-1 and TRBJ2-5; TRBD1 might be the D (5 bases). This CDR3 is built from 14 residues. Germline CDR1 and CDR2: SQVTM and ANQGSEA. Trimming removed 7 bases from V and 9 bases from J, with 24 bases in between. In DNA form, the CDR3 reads TGCAGCGCCGTACAGGACCGCGCCGGTGGGGCCCAGTACTTC. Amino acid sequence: CSAVQDRAGGAQYF.